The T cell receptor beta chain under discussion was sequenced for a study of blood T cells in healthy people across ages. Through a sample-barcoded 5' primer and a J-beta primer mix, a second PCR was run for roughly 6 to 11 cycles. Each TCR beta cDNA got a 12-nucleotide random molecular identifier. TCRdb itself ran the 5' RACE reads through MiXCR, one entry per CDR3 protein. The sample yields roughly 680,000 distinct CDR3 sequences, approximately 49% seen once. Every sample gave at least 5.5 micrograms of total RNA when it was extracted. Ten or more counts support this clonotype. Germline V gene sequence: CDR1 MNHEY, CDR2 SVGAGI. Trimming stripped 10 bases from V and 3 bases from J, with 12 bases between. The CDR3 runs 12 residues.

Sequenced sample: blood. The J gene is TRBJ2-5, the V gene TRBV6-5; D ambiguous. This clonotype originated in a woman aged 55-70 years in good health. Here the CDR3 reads CATLSGKETQYF. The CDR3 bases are TGTGCCACCTTATCAGGAAAAGAGACCCAGTACTTC.